Below, 12 T cell receptor beta chains from the same sample are listed, as sequenced in a study of OX40 agonist ivuxolimab in advanced cancers. Produced via immunoSEQ multiplex PCR; TCRdb's table is partial and in-frame only. The repertoire consists of 35,000 to 50,000 clones, with about 93% occurring once and the leading ten covering less than 25%. The sample consisted of CD4+ or CD8+ T cells sorted from blood, taken in a trial of the OX40 agonist ivuxolimab. All receptors come from an adult with an advanced solid tumor such as melanoma, head and neck, liver or kidney cancer.

The genes are TRBV15 and TRBJ2-5; D is possibly TRBD2 (6 bases). Trimming left V 6 bases short and J 4 bases short, with 6 bases between. The germline gives CDR1 LNHNV, CDR2 YYDKDF (reference sequence). CDR3 size: 11 residues. CDR3: CATRLAETQYF. For the CDR3, the DNA is TGTGCCACCAGACTAGCAGAGACCCAGTACTTC.

The CDR3 coding sequence is TGTGCCAGTAGTATGGGCGGGGGCTACGAGCAGTACTTC. Amino acids: CASSMGGGYEQYF. V is TRBV19 and J is TRBJ2-7; TRBD2 matches 7 bases. Losses at the gene ends were 3 bases for V and 3 bases for J; bases not matched to a gene: 2. CDR1 LNHDA and CDR2 SQIVND come from the germline V gene (reference sequence). The CDR3 has 13 amino acids.

A single count supports this clone. J is TRBJ1-5 and V is TRBV6-6, with D unclear. CDR1 is MNHNY, CDR2 SVGAGI, per germline (reference sequence). This CDR3 has 11 residues. The germline V and J ends were trimmed by 5 bases and 11 bases, with 10 bases remaining between them. In DNA, the CDR3 is TGTGCCAGCAGTGAAACATTAGCCCAGCATTTT. Encoded protein: CASSETLAQHF.

The V gene is TRBV7-9, the J gene TRBJ2-3; TRBD1 aligns across 9 bases. Germline values: CDR1 SEHNR, CDR2 FQNEAQ (reference sequence). This CDR3 contains 16 residues. V dropped 1 base and J dropped 3; count of bases not matched to a gene: 5. Here the CDR3 reads CASSLGPQGATDTQYF. DNA for the CDR3: TGTGCCAGCAGCTTAGGGCCACAGGGGGCGACAGATACGCAGTATTTT.

The rearrangement links TRBV19 to TRBJ2-1; D not resolved. CDR3 length: 13 residues. The germline V gene has CDR1 LNHDA and CDR2 SQIVND (reference sequence). V dropped 3 bases and J dropped 7 bases, with 10 bases sitting between them. The CDR3, as DNA: TGTGCCAGTAGTATTCCCCCCGTGAATGAGCAGTTCTTC. Translating it yields CASSIPPVNEQFF.

The chain recombines TRBV4-2 with TRBJ2-1; perhaps TRBD1 as D (5 bases). V lost 1 base and J 8 bases, leaving 15 bases between the germline ends. CDR1 LGHNA and CDR2 YNFKEQ come from the germline V gene. This CDR3 has 15 amino acids. The CDR3 sequence is CASSQVKGIDHEQFF. The CDR3 DNA reads TGTGCCAGCAGCCAAGTTAAGGGGATAGACCATGAGCAGTTCTTC.

This clone showed up just once. Germline and junction disagree at one end, which may indicate a read error. The rearrangement uses TRBV27 and TRBJ2-2; D is perhaps TRBD1 (6 bases). Germline V gene lookup returns CDR1 MNHEY and CDR2 SMNVEV (reference sequence). CDR3 length equals 15 residues. This CDR3 reads CASSISGQPTGELFF. CDR3 sequence (DNA): TGTGCCAGCAGTATATCAGGACAGCCCACCGGGGAGCTGTTTTTT.

This clone has just a few counts. The chain couples TRBV29-1 to TRBJ2-1; tentative D call: TRBD1 (6 bases). In germline, CDR1 is SQVTM, CDR2 ANQGSEA. Deletions cut 3 bases from V and 1 base from J, with 13 bases between. The CDR3 spans 15 residues. The chain's CDR3 is CSVDGDTGSYNEQFF. The CDR3 bases are TGCAGCGTTGATGGGGACACAGGTTCCTACAATGAGCAGTTCTTC.

Of note for this clone: Other DNA sequences in the sample encode the same CDR3. The genes are TRBV30 and TRBJ2-7; tentative D call: TRBD1 (5 bases). This CDR3 has 13 residues. V was trimmed by 0 bases and J by 3 bases, leaving 9 bases between them. Germline lookup yields CDR1 GTSNPN and CDR2 SVGIG (reference sequence). The DNA of the CDR3 is TGTGCCTGGAGTGTCGGGCAGGGCTACGAGCAGTACTTC. Translating gives CAWSVGQGYEQYF. The full variable domain, in which reference TRBV30 and TRBJ2-7 provide the parts outside the CDR3, is SQTIHQWPATLVQPVGSPLSLECTVEGTSNPNLYWYRQAAGRGLQLLFYSVGIGQISSEVPQNLSASRPQDRQFILSSKKLLLSDSGFYLCAWSVGQGYEQYFGPGTRLTVT.

This clone was detected once. This chain uses TRBV9 with TRBJ2-3; 10 bases line up with TRBD2. This CDR3 region has 16 residues. Germline CDR1 reads SGDLS; CDR2 reads YYNGEE. The trim removed 4 bases at V and 0 bases at J, leaving 5 bases unmatched. CDR3 nucleotides: TGTGCCAGCAGCCCACCGGGACTAGCGAGCACAGATACGCAGTATTTT. Residues: CASSPPGLASTDTQYF. Variable domain in full (rest from reference TRBV9 and TRBJ2-3): DSGVTQTPKHLITATGQRVTLRCSPRSGDLSVYWYQQSLDQGLQFLIQYYNGEERAKGNILERFSAQQFPDLHSELNLSSLELGDSALYFCASSPPGLASTDTQYFGPGTRLTVL.

The chain couples TRBV5-1 to TRBJ2-3; D unresolved. V lost 3 bases, J lost 3 bases, and 5 bases lay in between. The CDR3 consists of 12 residues. From germline, CDR1 is SGHRS and CDR2 YFSETQ. The CDR3 sequence: CASSSETDTQYF. DNA of the CDR3: TGCGCCAGCAGCTCAGAGACAGATACGCAGTATTTT.

V is TRBV25-1 and J is TRBJ2-7, with D possibly matching TRBD2 (6 bases). V was shortened by 1 base and J by 6 bases, with 16 bases between the two germline ends. CDR1 and CDR2 from the germline V gene are MGHDK and SYGVNS. The CDR3 is 15 amino acids. The CDR3 DNA follows: TGTGCCAGCAGTGAATTTTCAGGGCCCGGGGGCGAGCAGTACTTC. Its translation: CASSEFSGPGGEQYF.